This T cell receptor (beta chain) was captured in a study of blood T cell repertoires in COVID-19. The overall study: Collection of acute and convalescent COVID-19 samples took place in the United States, Italy and Spain.

CDR3 size: 16 residues. The ends lost 4 bases at V and 1 base at J; junction bases unmatched: 5. Germline-derived CDR1 and CDR2 are LNHDA and SQIVND (reference sequence). In the original workflow: Amplification from reference gene primers served as the basis for estimated nucleated cell counts. This table comes from immunoSEQ multiplex PCR, and its TCRdb copy is limited to in-frame clones, with some not included. V, J and clone size derive from that table, while D and trimming were established from the DNA sequence. The data contain 240,000 or so clones, roughly 87% of them seen just once; the ten biggest clones take up roughly 0.8%.

The rearrangement uses TRBV19 and TRBJ2-1; 9 bases agree with TRBD2. This clonotype was sampled from a woman aged 25 to 39 with acute or convalescent COVID-19. Sequencing was done on a sample of peripheral blood. CDR3 coding DNA: TGTGCCAGTAGTACCGGCACTAGCGGGTCCTACAATGAGCAGTTCTTC. It yields the protein CASSTGTSGSYNEQFF.